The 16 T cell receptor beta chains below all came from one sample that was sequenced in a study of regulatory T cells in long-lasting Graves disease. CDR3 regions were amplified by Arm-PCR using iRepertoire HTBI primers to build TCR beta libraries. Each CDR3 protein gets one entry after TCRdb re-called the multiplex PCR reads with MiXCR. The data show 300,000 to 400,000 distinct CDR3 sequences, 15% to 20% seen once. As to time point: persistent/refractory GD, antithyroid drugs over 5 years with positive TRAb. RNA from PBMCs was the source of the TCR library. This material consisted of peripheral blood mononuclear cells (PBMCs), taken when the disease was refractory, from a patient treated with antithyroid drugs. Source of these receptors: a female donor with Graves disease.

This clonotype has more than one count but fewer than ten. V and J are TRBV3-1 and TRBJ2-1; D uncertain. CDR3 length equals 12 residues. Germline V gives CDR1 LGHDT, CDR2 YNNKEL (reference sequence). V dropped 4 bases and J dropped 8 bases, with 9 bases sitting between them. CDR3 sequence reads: CASSRIGDEQFF. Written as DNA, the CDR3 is TGTGCCAGCAGCCGCATAGGCGATGAGCAGTTCTTC.

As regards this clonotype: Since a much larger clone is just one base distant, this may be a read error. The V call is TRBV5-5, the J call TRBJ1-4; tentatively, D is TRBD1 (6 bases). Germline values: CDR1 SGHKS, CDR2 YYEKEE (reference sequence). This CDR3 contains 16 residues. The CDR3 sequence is CASNLDPQGINEKLFF. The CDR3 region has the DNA TGTGCCAGCAACTTGGATCCCCAGGGGATCAATGAAAAACTGTTTTTT.

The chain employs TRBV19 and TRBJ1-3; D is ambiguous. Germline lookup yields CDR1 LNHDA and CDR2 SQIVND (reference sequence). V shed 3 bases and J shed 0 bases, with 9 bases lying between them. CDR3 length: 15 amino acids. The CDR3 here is CASSIDGYSGNTIYF. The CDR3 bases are TGTGCCAGTAGTATCGACGGCTACTCTGGAAACACCATATATTTT. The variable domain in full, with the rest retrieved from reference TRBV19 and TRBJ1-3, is DGGITQSPKYLFRKEGQNVTLSCEQNLNHDAMYWYRQDPGQGLRLIYYSQIVNDFQKGDIAEGYSVSREKKESFPLTVTSAQKNPTAFYLCASSIDGYSGNTIYFGEGSWLTVV.

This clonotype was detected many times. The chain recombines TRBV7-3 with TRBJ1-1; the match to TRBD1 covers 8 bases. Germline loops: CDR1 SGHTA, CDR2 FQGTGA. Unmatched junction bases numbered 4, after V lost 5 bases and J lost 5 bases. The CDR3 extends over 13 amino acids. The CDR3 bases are TGTGCCAGCAGCACAGGGGGAGGGACTGAAGCTTTCTTT. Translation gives CASSTGGGTEAFF. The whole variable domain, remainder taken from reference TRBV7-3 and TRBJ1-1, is GAGVSQTPSNKVTEKGKYVELRCDPISGHTALYWYRQSLGQGPEFLIYFQGTGAADDSGLPNDRFFAVRPEGSVSTLKIQRTERGDSAVYLCASSTGGGTEAFFGQGTRLTVV.

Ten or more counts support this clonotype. The CDR3 DNA is TGTGCCAGCAGCTCACAGGGGTACGGGTCACCCCTCCACTTT. Protein: CASSSQGYGSPLHF. V usage is TRBV7-3 and J usage is TRBJ1-6, with 7 bases fitting TRBD1. With 4 bases clipped from V and 10 bases from J, the junction kept 7 bases outside the gene matches. The CDR3 contains 14 residues. Looked up from germline, CDR1 is SGHTA and CDR2 is FQGTGA.

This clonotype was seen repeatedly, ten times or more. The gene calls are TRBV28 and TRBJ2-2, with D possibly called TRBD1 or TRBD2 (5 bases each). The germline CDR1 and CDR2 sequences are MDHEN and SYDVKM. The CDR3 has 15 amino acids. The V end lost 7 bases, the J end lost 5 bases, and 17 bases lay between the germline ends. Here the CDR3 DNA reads TGTGCCAGCAAACACGGGGCCGCCGGGACCGGGGAGCTGTTTTTT. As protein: CASKHGAAGTGELFF.

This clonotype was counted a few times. The CDR3, as DNA: TGTGCCAGCAGCTTGGCACAGGGGGGCACCATATATTTT. It specifies CASSLAQGGTIYF. V is TRBV5-6 and J is TRBJ1-3; 8 positions agree with TRBD1. Trimming removed 0 bases from V and 9 bases from J; junction bases left unmatched: 2. CDR1 and CDR2 (germline): SGHDT, YYEEEE. This CDR3 contains 13 residues.

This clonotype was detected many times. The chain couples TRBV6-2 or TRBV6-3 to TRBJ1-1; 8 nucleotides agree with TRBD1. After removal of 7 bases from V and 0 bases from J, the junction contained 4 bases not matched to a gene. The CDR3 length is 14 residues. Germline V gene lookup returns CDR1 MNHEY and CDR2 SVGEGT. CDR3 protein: CASTTDRVNTEAFF. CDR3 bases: TGTGCCAGCACGACGGACAGGGTGAACACTGAAGCTTTCTTT.

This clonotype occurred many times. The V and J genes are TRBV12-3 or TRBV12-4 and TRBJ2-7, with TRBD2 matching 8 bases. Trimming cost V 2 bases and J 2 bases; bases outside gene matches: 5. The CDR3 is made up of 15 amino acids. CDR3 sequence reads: CASSLIGLAPYEQYF. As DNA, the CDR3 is TGTGCCAGCAGTTTAATAGGACTAGCCCCCTACGAGCAGTACTTC.

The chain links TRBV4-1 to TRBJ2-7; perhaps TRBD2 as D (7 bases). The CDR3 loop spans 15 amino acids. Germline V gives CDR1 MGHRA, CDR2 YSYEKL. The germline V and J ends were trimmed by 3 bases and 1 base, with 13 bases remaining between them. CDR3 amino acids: CASSHTRGASYEQYF. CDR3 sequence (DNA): TGCGCCAGCAGCCACACCCGGGGGGCGTCCTACGAGCAGTACTTC.

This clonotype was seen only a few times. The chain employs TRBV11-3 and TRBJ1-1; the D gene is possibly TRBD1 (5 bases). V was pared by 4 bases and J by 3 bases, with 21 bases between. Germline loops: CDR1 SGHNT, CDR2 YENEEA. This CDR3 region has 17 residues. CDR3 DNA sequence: TGTGCCAGCAGCTCATCCCGGTCCAGGGTGGGATACACTGAAGCTTTCTTT. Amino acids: CASSSSRSRVGYTEAFF. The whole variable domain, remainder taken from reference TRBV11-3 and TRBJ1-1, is EAGVVQSPRYKIIEKKQPVAFWCNPISGHNTLYWYLQNLGQGPELLIRYENEEAVDDSQLPKDRFSAERLKGVDSTLKIQPAELGDSAVYLCASSSSRSRVGYTEAFFGQGTRLTVV.

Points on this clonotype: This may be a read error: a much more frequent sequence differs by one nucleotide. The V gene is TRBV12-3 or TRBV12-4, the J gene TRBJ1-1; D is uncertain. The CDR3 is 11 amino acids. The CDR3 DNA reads TGTGCCAGCAGTTTCGGCAGGATAGCTCTCTTT. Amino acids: CASSFGRIALF.

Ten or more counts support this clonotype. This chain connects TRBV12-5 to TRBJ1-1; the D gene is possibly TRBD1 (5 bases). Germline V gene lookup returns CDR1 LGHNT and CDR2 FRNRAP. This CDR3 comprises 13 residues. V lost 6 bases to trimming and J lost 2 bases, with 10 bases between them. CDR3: CASGRQQNTEAFF. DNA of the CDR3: TGTGCTAGTGGACGACAGCAAAACACTGAAGCTTTCTTT.

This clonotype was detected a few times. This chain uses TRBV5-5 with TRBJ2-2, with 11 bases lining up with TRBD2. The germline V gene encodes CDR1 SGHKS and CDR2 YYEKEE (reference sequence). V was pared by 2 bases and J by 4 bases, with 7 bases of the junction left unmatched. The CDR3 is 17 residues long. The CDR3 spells CASSLHLAGGGTGELFF. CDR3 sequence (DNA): TGTGCCAGCAGCTTACATCTAGCGGGAGGCGGCACCGGGGAGCTGTTTTTT.

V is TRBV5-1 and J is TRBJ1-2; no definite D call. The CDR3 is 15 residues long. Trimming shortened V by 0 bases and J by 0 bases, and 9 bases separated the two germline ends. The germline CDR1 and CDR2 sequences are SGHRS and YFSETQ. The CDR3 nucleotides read TGCGCCAGCAGCTTGGATTGGGCCTCTAACTATGGCTACACCTTC. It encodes CASSLDWASNYGYTF.

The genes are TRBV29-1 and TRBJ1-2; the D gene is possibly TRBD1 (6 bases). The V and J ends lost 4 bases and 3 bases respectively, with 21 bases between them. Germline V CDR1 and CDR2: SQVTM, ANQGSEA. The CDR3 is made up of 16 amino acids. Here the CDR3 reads CSVVRTALSLDYGYTF. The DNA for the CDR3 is TGCAGCGTTGTAAGGACAGCCCTTTCCTTAGACTATGGCTACACCTTC.